The 20 T cell receptor beta chains reported below all come from one sample, sequenced in a study of shared clonotypes between healthy human individuals (dated by TCRdb to the early 2020s). Libraries were built with the immunoSEQ multiplex PCR assay. TCRdb obtained this table from immuneACCESS and retained in-frame rearrangements with V and J assigned. These tables miss some clones; where compared with another copy, unresolved V genes account for less than half of the shortfall, and the remainder is unexplained. This sample holds approximately 1.5 million clones; around 98.5% were observed only once. The ten largest clonotypes hold 0.36% of the sample. Sequencing was performed on naive CD4+ T cells sorted from blood. In the paper's terms, the cell subset or site label means: CD45RA+ positively selected. The receptors originated from a man aged 25-45 years in good health.

The chain carries TRBV18 and TRBJ1-4, with 8 bases that match TRBD1. V lost 1 base and J lost 3; bases outside the gene matches: 4. Germline CDR1 is KGHSH and CDR2 is LQKENI. The length of the CDR3 is 16 residues. In DNA form, the CDR3 reads TGTGCCAGCTCACCACGGCAGACAGGGGCTAATGAAAAACTGTTTTTT. This encodes CASSPRQTGANEKLFF.

The chain joins TRBV28 to TRBJ1-1; a possible D gene is TRBD1 (6 bases). Germline assignment: CDR1 MDHEN and CDR2 SYDVKM. CDR3 size: 11 residues. V lost 5 bases to trimming and J lost 11 bases, with 12 bases between them. For the CDR3, the DNA is TGTGCCAGCAGTCAGGGGAGGGACGCTTTCTTT. As protein: CASSQGRDAFF.

V usage is TRBV5-1 and J usage is TRBJ2-2; no clear D. The CDR3 consists of 13 residues. The V and J ends lost 8 bases and 4 bases respectively, with 12 bases between them. Germline assignment: CDR1 SGHRS and CDR2 YFSETQ. The CDR3, as DNA: TGCGCCAGTCACCTTTCCCTCACCGGGGAGCTGTTTTTT. It translates to CASHLSLTGELFF.

The chain joins TRBV6-5 to TRBJ2-7; D tentatively fits TRBD1 or TRBD2 (5 bases each). This CDR3 is built from 14 residues. The V end was cut by 6 bases, the J end by 6 bases, with 18 bases between. Looked up from germline, CDR1 is MNHEY and CDR2 is SVGAGI. The CDR3 here is CASRDSGPTGEQYF. In DNA, the CDR3 is TGTGCCAGCAGGGATTCGGGACCCACGGGCGAGCAGTACTTC.

The chain carries TRBV28 and TRBJ1-2; a weak D match, TRBD1 (6 bases). The germline V and J ends were trimmed by 3 bases and 0 bases, with 11 bases remaining between them. This CDR3 is 15 amino acids long. Germline CDR1 and CDR2: MDHEN and SYDVKM. Here the CDR3 reads CASSLQGRANYGYTF. CDR3 nucleotides: TGTGCCAGCAGTTTGCAGGGGCGAGCTAACTATGGCTACACCTTC.

The chain joins TRBV11-3 to TRBJ2-3, with no clear D. V lost 5 bases and J 2 bases, leaving 8 bases between the germline ends. The CDR3 extends over 13 amino acids. Germline CDR1 SGHNT, CDR2 YENEEA. CDR3 amino acids: CASSLTSTDTQYF. The CDR3, as DNA: TGTGCCAGCAGCCTGACCTCCACAGATACGCAGTATTTT.

This clone was counted a single time. The chain is built from TRBV27 and TRBJ1-4; D is ambiguous. Per germline, CDR1 MNHEY and CDR2 SMNVEV (reference sequence). This CDR3 is built from 16 residues. V was pared by 6 bases and J by 5 bases, with 19 bases between. DNA of the CDR3: TGTGCCAGCAGCCCTTTAGTCGGGGATTTGAATGAAAAACTGTTTTTT. It encodes CASSPLVGDLNEKLFF.

The chain uses TRBV29-1 and TRBJ1-2, with D maybe TRBD1 (5 bases). The CDR3 has 12 residues. Germline V gene data show CDR1 as SQVTM and CDR2 as ANQGSEA. V was trimmed by 7 bases and J by 4 bases, leaving 13 bases between them. The CDR3 DNA reads as TGCAGCGCCGGACAAGATCCCTATGGCTACACCTTC. It codes for CSAGQDPYGYTF.

CDR3 DNA sequence: TGTGCCAGCAGCCCGGGACCAAATGAGCAGTTCTTC. As protein: CASSPGPNEQFF. The V call is TRBV28, the J call TRBJ2-1; D tentatively fits TRBD1 or TRBD2 (5 bases each). The CDR3 contains 12 residues. V was cut by 6 bases and J by 7 bases, with 10 bases left in between. Germline assignment: CDR1 MDHEN and CDR2 SYDVKM.

The chain links TRBV2 to TRBJ2-3, with 7 bases lining up with TRBD1. Losses at the gene ends were 4 bases for V and 4 bases for J; bases not matched to a gene: 2. Germline CDR1 and CDR2: SNHLY and FYNNEI. The length of the CDR3 is 13 residues. This chain's CDR3 is CASSAQGADTQYF. CDR3 in DNA: TGTGCCAGCAGTGCGCAGGGGGCAGATACGCAGTATTTT.

The chain couples TRBV28 to TRBJ2-7, with no clear D. Germline V CDR1 and CDR2: MDHEN, SYDVKM. The CDR3 runs 11 residues. V was cut by 10 bases and J by 3 bases, with 10 bases left in between. CDR3 sequence: CATVRVYEQYF. CDR3 bases: TGTGCCACCGTTAGGGTCTACGAGCAGTACTTC.

V and J are TRBV19 and TRBJ2-7; the match to TRBD2 covers 7 bases. V lost 4 bases, J lost 2 bases, and 8 bases stayed unmatched. The CDR3 covers 15 residues. Germline V CDR1 and CDR2: LNHDA, SQIVND (reference sequence). The CDR3 loop is CASSTQGGLTYEQYF. In DNA, the CDR3 is TGTGCCAGTAGTACCCAGGGAGGGCTTACCTACGAGCAGTACTTC.

This chain connects TRBV10-1 to TRBJ1-1, with D perhaps matching TRBD1 (6 bases). This CDR3 region has 14 residues. CDR1 is WNHNN and CDR2 is SYGVQD in the germline V gene (reference sequence). V was cut by 4 bases and J by 5 bases, with 14 bases left in between. The CDR3 loop is CASSVSTGGTEAFF. The CDR3 nucleotides are TGCGCCAGCAGTGTGTCGACAGGAGGTACTGAAGCTTTCTTT.

V usage is TRBV7-2 and J usage is TRBJ2-6, with D possibly matching TRBD1 (6 bases). The CDR3 covers 15 residues. Trimming stripped 2 bases from V and 2 bases from J, with 7 bases between. Germline CDR1 reads SGHTA; CDR2 reads FQGNSA. Here the CDR3 DNA reads TGTGCCAGCAGCTTATACAGGGCTGGGGCCAACGTCCTGACTTTC. It specifies CASSLYRAGANVLTF. Supplemented by reference TRBV7-2 and TRBJ2-6, the full variable domain reads GAGVSQSPSNKVTEKGKDVELRCDPISGHTALYWYRQSLGQGLEFLIYFQGNSAPDKSGLPSDRFSAERTGGSVSTLTIQRTQQEDSAVYLCASSLYRAGANVLTFGAGSRLTVL.

The gene calls are TRBV15 and TRBJ2-7; D call uncertain. Trimming took off 3 bases at V and 0 bases at J, with 6 bases between the two ends. CDR1 LNHNV and CDR2 YYDKDF come from the germline V gene (reference sequence). The CDR3 length is 13 residues. The CDR3 is CATSSLVSYEQYF. The CDR3 DNA reads TGTGCCACCAGCAGTCTGGTCTCCTACGAGCAGTACTTC.

The chain employs TRBV7-2 and TRBJ1-5; D unresolved. V shed 4 bases and J shed 7 bases, with 14 bases lying between them. The CDR3 spans 14 residues. Germline CDR1 and CDR2: SGHTA and FQGNSA. The CDR3 DNA sequence: TGTGCCAGCAGCTCGGGGAGGTTATGGCAGCCCCAGCATTTT. Translated, it gives CASSSGRLWQPQHF.

The sample holds one count of this clone. The chain joins TRBV5-1 to TRBJ2-3; 12 bases fit TRBD2. The V segment lost 1 base and the J segment 0 bases; nucleotides outside the gene matches: 9. The CDR3 runs to 19 residues. In germline, CDR1 is SGHRS, CDR2 YFSETQ. CDR3 sequence: CASSLSGLAGFSSTDTQYF. The DNA of the CDR3 is TGCGCCAGCAGCTTGAGCGGACTAGCGGGATTCTCTAGCACAGATACGCAGTATTTT.

The rearrangement uses TRBV18 and TRBJ2-6; D gene ambiguous. Trimming left V 8 bases short and J 3 bases short, with 11 bases between. The CDR3 loop spans 14 amino acids. Per germline, CDR1 KGHSH and CDR2 LQKENI. The DNA of the CDR3 is TGTGCCAGCGGTGACCCTGGTGGGGCCAACGTCCTGACTTTC. Amino acids: CASGDPGGANVLTF. Full variable domain (remainder filled in from reference TRBV18 and TRBJ2-6): NAGVMQNPRHLVRRRGQEARLRCSPMKGHSHVYWYRQLPEEGLKFMVYLQKENIIDESGMPKERFSAEFPKEGPSILRIQQVVRGDSAAYFCASGDPGGANVLTFGAGSRLTVL.

V gene TRBV4-2 combines with J gene TRBJ2-2; 9 nucleotides align to TRBD1. This CDR3 spans 20 amino acids. Trimming took 0 bases from V and 4 from J; bases not matched to a gene: 15. CDR1 and CDR2 from the germline V gene are LGHNA and YNFKEQ. CDR3 in DNA: TGTGCCAGCAGCCAAGATTTACACAAACCGGGACAGGGCGGCACCGGGGAGCTGTTTTTT. It is translated as CASSQDLHKPGQGGTGELFF.

The rearrangement uses TRBV30 and TRBJ2-1, with D perhaps TRBD2 (5 bases). The CDR3 covers 14 residues. V gave up 3 bases and J gave up 10 bases, with 19 bases separating them. CDR1 and CDR2 from the germline V gene are GTSNPN and SVGIG (reference sequence). The DNA of the CDR3 is TGTGCCTGGAGCATGAGAGGGAGAAGTGGAGAGCAGTTCTTC. Translation: CAWSMRGRSGEQFF.